This T cell receptor beta chain stems from a study of blood T cell repertoires in COVID-19. At the level of the study: T cells, B-cell-depleted T cells, or PBMCs supplied cDNA or gDNA.

The CDR3 covers 14 residues. V shed 1 base and J shed 6 bases, with 13 bases lying between them. Germline V gene data show CDR1 as SGHDT and CDR2 as YYEEEE. In the authors' methods: It was from reference gene primer amplification that nucleated cell counts were estimated. Some clones are missing from TCRdb's copy, which holds only in-frame ones; the method was immunoSEQ multiplex PCR. The V and J calls and clone size were taken over from that table, and D and trimming were inferred from the DNA. Among 55,000 to 90,000 clones listed, 88% were seen once. The TCR comes from a human donor in a cohort sampled during active COVID-19. This chain links TRBV5-6 with TRBJ2-5; weak D call: TRBD1 (6 bases). The sequenced sample was peripheral blood. This CDR3 is CASSLRQGLKTQYF. In DNA form, the CDR3 reads TGTGCCAGCAGCTTGAGGCAGGGGCTTAAGACCCAGTACTTC.